Below, 10 T cell receptor beta chains from the same sample are listed, as sequenced in a study of a mutant IDH1 vaccine in newly diagnosed glioma. For these receptors, no antigen is known. The sample's time point: week 35, safety follow-up. A single vaccine dose contained 300 ug of mutant IDH1 20-mer peptide, and topical imiquimod was used with it. The data were produced by immunoSEQ multiplex PCR, yet TCRdb's version contains in-frame clones alone and is incomplete. The data show tens of thousands of clones, with about four fifths seen just once and about an eighth held by the top ten. Sample: PBMCs, taken from a glioma patient whose treatment included an IDH1 peptide vaccine. The origin of the receptors is a man in his late teens or twenties with glioma.

This chain links TRBV4-1 with TRBJ1-5; D is unclear. V lost 4 bases and J 4 bases, leaving 11 bases between the germline ends. Looked up from germline, CDR1 is MGHRA and CDR2 is YSYEKL. The CDR3 is 14 amino acids. The CDR3 nucleotides are TGCGCCAGCAGCCTGGACCCTCGTAATCAGCCCCAGCATTTT. It yields the protein CASSLDPRNQPQHF.

The gene calls are TRBV4-3 and TRBJ2-5; 9 bases are shared with TRBD1. The CDR3 extends over 18 amino acids. V shed 1 base and J 4 bases; nucleotides not matched to a gene: 13. Germline V CDR1 and CDR2: LGHNA, YSLEER. Here the CDR3 DNA reads TGCGCCAGCAGCCAAGGGGTTACGGGACAGGGTAGTGGAGAGACCCAGTACTTC. This gives the protein CASSQGVTGQGSGETQYF.

The genes are TRBV7-9 and TRBJ1-4, with a tentative D call TRBD1 (5 bases). The CDR3 is 14 residues long. Germline V CDR1 and CDR2: SEHNR, FQNEAQ (reference sequence). The V gene lost 5 bases and the J gene lost 8 bases, with 15 bases spanning the gap. The CDR3 DNA sequence: TGTGCCAGCAGCCTGAAAGGGGCTAGGGAAAAACTGTTTTTT. Translating it yields CASSLKGAREKLFF.

This rearrangement joins TRBV7-2 to TRBJ1-2, with 7 bases that match TRBD1. CDR1 and CDR2 (germline): SGHTA, FQGNSA. V gave up 0 bases and J gave up 7 bases; unmatched junction bases: 5. This CDR3 is built from 14 residues. This CDR3 is CASSLAGTGAGYTF. The CDR3 DNA follows: TGTGCCAGCAGCTTAGCGGGAACAGGGGCTGGCTACACCTTC.

This chain connects TRBV5-1 to TRBJ2-7; D tentatively reads TRBD1 or TRBD2 (5 bases each). V lost 4 bases and J 3 bases, leaving 23 bases between the germline ends. Germline V gene lookup returns CDR1 SGHRS and CDR2 YFSETQ. The CDR3 loop spans 17 amino acids. The CDR3 loop reads CASSPAPGAPRDYEQYF. The CDR3 DNA sequence: TGCGCCAGCAGCCCGGCCCCCGGGGCCCCCAGGGACTACGAGCAGTACTTC.

V usage is TRBV7-2 and J usage is TRBJ2-3, with TRBD1 matching 9 bases. The CDR3 spans 16 residues. Germline trimming cut 0 bases from V and 3 bases from J; bases unmatched to any gene: 4. CDR1 and CDR2 (germline): SGHTA, FQGNSA. CDR3 bases: TGTGCCAGCAGCTTAGCCGGGACAGGGCGGACAGATACGCAGTATTTT. Residues: CASSLAGTGRTDTQYF. Full variable domain (outside the CDR3, taken from reference TRBV7-2 and TRBJ2-3): GAGVSQSPSNKVTEKGKDVELRCDPISGHTALYWYRQSLGQGLEFLIYFQGNSAPDKSGLPSDRFSAERTGGSVSTLTIQRTQQEDSAVYLCASSLAGTGRTDTQYFGPGTRLTVL.

The chain uses TRBV5-1 and TRBJ2-7; D call uncertain. V dropped 3 bases and J dropped 7 bases, with 11 bases sitting between them. From germline, CDR1 is SGHRS and CDR2 YFSETQ. The CDR3 sequence is 12 residues long. CDR3 region: CASSSFGYEQYF. The CDR3 DNA reads as TGCGCCAGCAGCTCCTTTGGGTATGAGCAGTACTTC. The full variable domain, in which reference TRBV5-1 and TRBJ2-7 provide the parts outside the CDR3, is KAGVTQTPRYLIKTRGQQVTLSCSPISGHRSVSWYQQTPGQGLQFLFEYFSETQRNKGNFPGRFSGRQFSNSRSEMNVSTLELGDSALYLCASSSFGYEQYFGPGTRLTVT.

This clone was picked up a small number of times. V usage is TRBV28 and J usage is TRBJ1-2; no firm D call. Germline V gene lookup returns CDR1 MDHEN and CDR2 SYDVKM. With 8 bases removed from V and 2 bases from J, the gap between germline ends came to 6 bases. The CDR3 sequence is 11 residues long. Here the CDR3 reads CASVQNYGYTF. The CDR3 DNA sequence: TGTGCCAGCGTCCAGAACTATGGCTACACCTTC.

Only one count was recorded for this clone. The V and J genes are TRBV11-1 and TRBJ1-1, with D tentatively TRBD1 (5 bases). The length of the CDR3 is 16 residues. Germline V gene data show CDR1 as SGHAT and CDR2 as FQDESV (reference sequence). Trimming took off 1 base at V and 4 bases at J, with 16 bases between the two ends. The CDR3 loop reads CASSLGGQIGGTEAFF. CDR3 coding DNA: TGTGCCAGCAGCTTAGGGGGCCAAATAGGCGGCACTGAAGCTTTCTTT.

The chain couples TRBV7-2 to TRBJ2-7; D is unresolved. V was shortened by 1 base and J by 10 bases, with 8 bases between the two germline ends. This CDR3 is 11 amino acids long. Germline V gene data show CDR1 as SGHTA and CDR2 as FQGNSA. The CDR3 region has the DNA TGTGCCAGCAGCTTAGGGCCTCATCAGTACTTC. It encodes CASSLGPHQYF.